The 23 T cell receptor beta chains in this list originate from one sample, sequenced in a study of T cell responses to AZD1222 COVID-19 vaccine. Assay: immunoSEQ multiplex PCR; the TCRdb copy retains only in-frame clones and omits some. The data show around 120,000 clones, with more than 85% seen just once and approximately 1.3% held by the top ten. Sequencing was performed on peripheral blood, taken on day 0 of AZD1222 vaccination. The receptors shown here come from an adult in good health.

Of note for this clone: At one end the junction does not follow the germline gene, possibly because of a read error. The chain uses TRBV7-2 and TRBJ2-1; no clear D. The CDR3 loop spans 15 amino acids. The germline CDR1 and CDR2 sequences are SGHTA and FQGNSA. DNA of the CDR3: TGTGCCAGCAGCTACCGCCTATCGGACCGCACCCTTTCAGTCTTC. Its protein is CASSYRLSDRTLSVF.

The CDR3 sequence: CASSYRAGISYEQYF. CDR3 nucleotides: TGTGCCAGCAGTTACAGGGCAGGGATCTCCTACGAGCAGTACTTC. The chain is built from TRBV6-5 and TRBJ2-7, with TRBD1 as a possible D gene (5 bases). Germline CDR1 MNHEY, CDR2 SVGAGI. CDR3 length equals 15 residues. Trimming shortened V by 2 bases and J by 0 bases, and 11 bases separated the two germline ends.

The rearrangement links TRBV7-2 to TRBJ1-2; D remains ambiguous. Per germline, CDR1 SGHTA and CDR2 FQGNSA. This CDR3 region has 15 residues. V lost 1 base and J 5 bases, leaving 14 bases between the germline ends. The CDR3: CASSLDTGAIYGYTF. CDR3 sequence (DNA): TGTGCCAGCAGCTTAGATACGGGAGCAATATATGGCTACACCTTC.

The chain combines TRBV6-2 or TRBV6-3 with TRBJ2-5; D uncertain. With 6 bases removed from V and 4 bases from J, the gap between germline ends came to 9 bases. The CDR3 extends over 12 amino acids. Germline values: CDR1 MNHEY, CDR2 SVGEGT. CDR3 loop: CASSPSGETQYF. The CDR3 DNA follows: TGTGCCAGCAGCCCCTCTGGAGAGACCCAGTACTTC.

V usage is TRBV2 and J usage is TRBJ2-5; 12 bases are shared with TRBD1. The CDR3 extends over 15 amino acids. Germline CDR1 and CDR2: SNHLY and FYNNEI. Trimming at V came to 5 bases and at J to 7 bases, leaving 8 bases not matched to a gene. Written as DNA, the CDR3 is TGTGCCAGCAGTCTGGGACAGGGGGCAAGAGGGACCCAGTACTTC. Encoded protein: CASSLGQGARGTQYF. Supplemented by reference TRBV2 and TRBJ2-5, the full variable domain reads EPEVTQTPSHQVTQMGQEVILRCVPISNHLYFYWYRQILGQKVEFLVSFYNNEISEKSEIFDDQFSVERPDGSNFTLKIRSTKLEDSAMYFCASSLGQGARGTQYFGPGTRLLVL.

The rearrangement uses TRBV27 and TRBJ1-5, with a possible D match to TRBD1 (5 bases). V lost 2 bases and J 4 bases, leaving 12 bases between the germline ends. CDR1 is MNHEY, CDR2 SMNVEV, per germline (reference sequence). The length of the CDR3 is 15 residues. CDR3 amino acids: CASSLDAGWNQPQHF. The DNA of the CDR3 is TGTGCCAGCAGTTTAGATGCAGGGTGGAATCAGCCCCAGCATTTT.

The rearrangement links TRBV5-4 to TRBJ2-7; 9 bases are a match to TRBD1. The germline gives CDR1 SGHNT, CDR2 YYREEE (reference sequence). V was clipped by 0 bases and J by 3 bases; unmatched bases: 4. The CDR3 contains 15 residues. The CDR3 is CASSLGQDRGYEQYF. The CDR3 nucleotides read TGTGCCAGCAGCTTGGGACAGGACAGGGGCTACGAGCAGTACTTC.

This clone came up once. The chain recombines TRBV7-2 with TRBJ2-1; possibly TRBD2 for D (6 bases). The V end lost 1 base, the J end lost 7 bases, and 14 bases lay between the germline ends. This CDR3 is 15 amino acids long. Germline V gene lookup returns CDR1 SGHTA and CDR2 FQGNSA. The CDR3 DNA reads as TGTGCCAGCAGCTTAGAGGGACTCGGGGGAAATGAGCAGTTCTTC. It encodes CASSLEGLGGNEQFF.

The rearrangement links TRBV6-5 to TRBJ1-3; a weak D match, TRBD1 (5 bases). Germline CDR1 is MNHEY and CDR2 is SVGAGI. The CDR3 has 15 amino acids. V was cut by 0 bases and J by 4 bases, with 10 bases left in between. CDR3 DNA: TGTGCCAGCAGTTACTCTTCGGGGGACGGAAACACCATATATTTT. It is translated as CASSYSSGDGNTIYF.

Here the CDR3 reads CASSESGRAYGYTF. CDR3 DNA sequence: TGCGCCAGCAGTGAGTCGGGCAGGGCCTATGGCTACACCTTC. The V and J genes are TRBV10-2 and TRBJ1-2; weak D call: TRBD1 (5 bases). Germline values: CDR1 WSHSY, CDR2 SAAADI. The CDR3 length is 14 residues. Deletions cut 0 bases from V and 4 bases from J, with 9 bases between.

The V and J genes are TRBV28 and TRBJ1-1, with 9 bases fitting TRBD1. The V segment lost 6 bases and the J segment 1 base; nucleotides outside the gene matches: 12. Germline lookup yields CDR1 MDHEN and CDR2 SYDVKM. This CDR3 comprises 17 residues. The CDR3 bases are TGTGCCAGCAGCCCACCAGGGACAGGGAGGGAGAACACTGAAGCTTTCTTT. This gives the protein CASSPPGTGRENTEAFF.

V is TRBV7-2 and J is TRBJ1-5, with D perhaps TRBD1 (5 bases). V was clipped by 2 bases and J by 0 bases, with 11 bases between them. Germline assignment: CDR1 SGHTA and CDR2 FQGNSA. This CDR3 comprises 16 residues. The CDR3, as DNA: TGTGCCAGCAGCTTATGGGACCAGGGTAGCAATCAGCCCCAGCATTTT. It encodes CASSLWDQGSNQPQHF.

This clone was found once. The chain employs TRBV7-9 and TRBJ1-4, with D tentatively TRBD1 (5 bases). Trimming pared 1 base from V and 4 bases from J, leaving 10 bases between. CDR1 and CDR2 (germline): SEHNR, FQNEAQ (reference sequence). This CDR3 is 15 amino acids long. The CDR3 DNA reads TGTGCCAGCAGCTTAGAGTCAGGGTTTAATGAAAAACTGTTTTTT. It yields the protein CASSLESGFNEKLFF.

The chain carries TRBV5-1 and TRBJ2-5, with D possibly being TRBD1 or TRBD2 (5 bases each). There are 16 residues in the CDR3. Looked up from germline, CDR1 is SGHRS and CDR2 is YFSETQ. V lost 0 bases and J lost 2, with 14 bases in between. As DNA, the CDR3 is TGCGCCAGCAGCTTGGGTGGTTTGGGGGTTCAAGAGACCCAGTACTTC. Translated: CASSLGGLGVQETQYF.

V is TRBV18 and J is TRBJ2-7; 9 nucleotides agree with TRBD1. Germline V CDR1 and CDR2: KGHSH, LQKENI. CDR3 size: 15 residues. The V gene end was trimmed by 4 bases and the J gene end by 2 bases; junction bases not matched to a gene: 6. Written as DNA, the CDR3 is TGTGCCAGCTCACAGACGGGACAGGGAACCTACGAGCAGTACTTC. Protein product: CASSQTGQGTYEQYF.

The CDR3: CASSAIADTQYF. The CDR3 coding sequence is TGTGCCAGCTCGGCTATCGCAGATACGCAGTATTTT. The V call is TRBV18, the J call TRBJ2-3; no reliable D call. CDR3 length equals 12 residues. Trimming took 6 bases from V and 4 from J, leaving 8 bases between them. The germline V gene has CDR1 KGHSH and CDR2 LQKENI.

The V call is TRBV7-8, the J call TRBJ1-1; D gene uncertain. CDR1 SGHVS and CDR2 FQNEAQ come from the germline V gene. The CDR3 spans 13 residues. Deletions cut 5 bases from V and 0 bases from J, with 7 bases between. The CDR3 here is CASSRDLNTEAFF. CDR3 DNA sequence: TGTGCCAGCAGCCGAGACCTGAACACTGAAGCTTTCTTT.

The chain carries TRBV9 and TRBJ2-3, with D uncertain. Trimming left V 0 bases short and J 2 bases short, with 10 bases between. Germline CDR1 is SGDLS and CDR2 is YYNGEE. This CDR3 is built from 15 residues. CDR3 residues: CASSVGASPTDTQYF. The CDR3 bases are TGTGCCAGCAGCGTAGGGGCTAGTCCCACAGATACGCAGTATTTT.

The CDR3 sequence is CASTGAFYNEQFF. The CDR3 nucleotides are TGTGCCAGCACTGGCGCATTTTACAATGAGCAGTTCTTC. The V call is TRBV28, the J call TRBJ2-1; D is uncertain. The CDR3 extends over 13 amino acids. V was cut by 7 bases and J by 4 bases, with 11 bases left in between. CDR1 MDHEN and CDR2 SYDVKM come from the germline V gene.

This rearrangement joins TRBV9 to TRBJ1-1; possibly TRBD1 for D (5 bases). Germline CDR1 and CDR2: SGDLS and YYNGEE. V dropped 4 bases and J dropped 5 bases, with 15 bases sitting between them. There are 14 residues in the CDR3. CDR3 amino acids: CASSSPGVRTEAFF. DNA for the CDR3: TGTGCCAGCAGCTCCCCGGGGGTACGAACTGAAGCTTTCTTT.

This clone was observed a few times. The chain couples TRBV9 to TRBJ1-6, with D perhaps TRBD1 (5 bases). Trimming cost V 0 bases and J 0 bases, with 10 bases left between them. CDR1 SGDLS and CDR2 YYNGEE come from the germline V gene. The CDR3 has 17 amino acids. CDR3 loop: CASSVAPGSSYNSPLHF. CDR3 nucleotides: TGTGCCAGCAGCGTAGCTCCAGGGAGCTCCTATAATTCACCCCTCCACTTT.

This rearrangement joins TRBV6-5 to TRBJ2-1; perhaps TRBD1 as D (7 bases). Germline CDR1 and CDR2: MNHEY and SVGAGI. This CDR3 spans 15 amino acids. Trimming removed 6 bases from V and 7 bases from J, with 19 bases in between. CDR3 sequence reads: CASRPYPGGWNEQFF. The CDR3 DNA is TGTGCCAGCAGACCCTACCCAGGGGGGTGGAATGAGCAGTTCTTC.

The chain carries TRBV19 and TRBJ1-1; 7 nucleotides line up with TRBD1. From germline, CDR1 is LNHDA and CDR2 SQIVND (reference sequence). V shed 6 bases and J 0 bases; nucleotides not matched to a gene: 4. The CDR3 has 14 residues. The CDR3 region has the DNA TGTGCCAGTAGCTTGGGACAGATGAACACTGAAGCTTTCTTT. It yields the protein CASSLGQMNTEAFF.